A selection of T cell receptor beta chains follows, all from one sample in a study of blood T cells in healthy people across ages. TCRdb called the 5' RACE reads again in MiXCR, with one record for every CDR3 protein. The sample yields around 1,900,000 distinct CDR3 sequences, approximately 39% seen once. The sequenced sample was blood. All receptors come from a human donor in good health. CDR3s include the opening cysteine and the closing phenylalanine or tryptophan. The order of the fields is V gene, J gene, CDR3 protein.

v_gene: TRBV5-1
j_gene: TRBJ1-2
CDR3aa: CASSFAGGDFDGYTF

v_gene: TRBV2
j_gene: TRBJ2-1
CDR3aa: CATNIFVAKNIQFF

v_gene: TRBV4-1
j_gene: TRBJ1-1
CDR3aa: CASSQPTAGASDTEAFF

v_gene: TRBV15
j_gene: TRBJ2-7
CDR3aa: CAEGLAAYEQYF

v_gene: TRBV12-3/TRBV12-4
j_gene: TRBJ2-1
CDR3aa: CASSLRGGHLSSYNEQFF

v_gene: TRBV10-3
j_gene: TRBJ1-6
CDR3aa: CAVSGQPNSPLHF

v_gene: TRBV7-2
j_gene: TRBJ2-3
CDR3aa: CASRTIGVSTDTQYF

v_gene: TRBV29-1
j_gene: TRBJ1-2
CDR3aa: CSAEPPGLGIGYTF

v_gene: TRBV4-1
j_gene: NA
CDR3aa: CASSQERGRAYEQYF

v_gene: TRBV7-2
j_gene: TRBJ2-1
CDR3aa: CASSLGRGLPYEQFF

v_gene: TRBV29-1
j_gene: TRBJ1-1
CDR3aa: CSVDRVPNTEAFF

v_gene: TRBV19
j_gene: TRBJ2-3
CDR3aa: CASSPTGGVDTQYF

v_gene: TRBV7-2
j_gene: TRBJ1-1
CDR3aa: CASSLERDREAFF

v_gene: TRBV6-5
j_gene: TRBJ2-1
CDR3aa: CASSYRSGGLNNEQFF

v_gene: TRBV5-4
j_gene: TRBJ2-5
CDR3aa: CASSCTGEVETQYF

v_gene: TRBV19
j_gene: TRBJ1-2
CDR3aa: CASSIEGPYDYGYTF

v_gene: TRBV2
j_gene: TRBJ2-3
CDR3aa: CASGRQSTDTQYF

v_gene: TRBV10-3
j_gene: TRBJ1-1
CDR3aa: CAISFSGTKNTEAFF

v_gene: TRBV20-1
j_gene: TRBJ1-2
CDR3aa: CSASAGGSPYYGYTF

v_gene: TRBV5-1
j_gene: TRBJ2-3
CDR3aa: CASSGGRTTDTQYF

v_gene: TRBV7-9
j_gene: TRBJ2-7
CDR3aa: CASSLTGRKSYEQYF

v_gene: TRBV27
j_gene: TRBJ1-1
CDR3aa: CATSPTGMNTEAFF

v_gene: TRBV7-2
j_gene: TRBJ1-5
CDR3aa: CASSLTENQPQHF

v_gene: TRBV12-3/TRBV12-4
j_gene: TRBJ2-1
CDR3aa: CASTLVSGGYNEQFF

v_gene: TRBV18
j_gene: TRBJ1-1
CDR3aa: CASSQGTGRAFF

v_gene: TRBV2
j_gene: TRBJ2-4
CDR3aa: CASTGLAKNIQYF

v_gene: TRBV15
j_gene: TRBJ2-1
CDR3aa: CATNRMREANEQFF

v_gene: TRBV20-1
j_gene: NA
CDR3aa: CSAPLGGQETQFF

v_gene: TRBV12-5
j_gene: TRBJ1-1
CDR3aa: CASGLALGSQATEAFF

v_gene: TRBV14
j_gene: TRBJ2-7
CDR3aa: CASSQGIRDEQYF

v_gene: TRBV15
j_gene: TRBJ2-1
CDR3aa: CATSRTQSRGTFRSSYNEQFF

v_gene: TRBV20-1
j_gene: TRBJ1-1
CDR3aa: CSATLDRYTEAFF

v_gene: TRBV13
j_gene: TRBJ2-7
CDR3aa: CASSAGVTYEQYF

v_gene: TRBV6-6
j_gene: NA
CDR3aa: CASSKTGTSGYEQYF

v_gene: TRBV5-1
j_gene: NA
CDR3aa: CASSLGWDSPYEQYF

v_gene: TRBV9
j_gene: NA
CDR3aa: CASSVDTSIEQYF

v_gene: TRBV12-3/TRBV12-4
j_gene: TRBJ2-1
CDR3aa: CASRLREEQFF

v_gene: TRBV28
j_gene: TRBJ2-6
CDR3aa: CASSFFEAGANVLTF

v_gene: TRBV12-3/TRBV12-4
j_gene: TRBJ1-2
CDR3aa: CASSSSGGWGYGYTF

v_gene: TRBV20-1
j_gene: TRBJ1-6
CDR3aa: CSAQKDRGYNSPLHF

v_gene: TRBV29-1
j_gene: TRBJ2-3
CDR3aa: CSGGQGISQYF

v_gene: TRBV3-1
j_gene: TRBJ2-5
CDR3aa: CASSQGDLYQETQYF

v_gene: TRBV12-3/TRBV12-4
j_gene: TRBJ2-3
CDR3aa: CASSNSGDTQYF

v_gene: TRBV6-5
j_gene: TRBJ1-6
CDR3aa: CASSSVRQDNSPLHF

v_gene: TRBV20-1
j_gene: TRBJ2-3
CDR3aa: CSARDPAGYTDTQYF

v_gene: TRBV4-1
j_gene: TRBJ1-2
CDR3aa: CASSQRGGTVYGYTF

v_gene: TRBV12-3/TRBV12-4
j_gene: TRBJ2-3
CDR3aa: CASSPTRLAGVDAQYF

v_gene: TRBV4-3
j_gene: TRBJ1-2
CDR3aa: CASSPGPQGLRRGYTF

v_gene: TRBV20-1
j_gene: TRBJ1-6
CDR3aa: CSARDSRPDSSPLHF

v_gene: TRBV14
j_gene: TRBJ2-3
CDR3aa: CASSFCLASADTQYF